This TCR beta chain is drawn from a study of beta chain features in type 1 diabetes. Study context: When patients were set against healthy donors, age, gender and cell yields were similar.

Expressed TCRB transcripts got sequenced, as all isolated RNA was reverse transcribed. The repertoire was sequenced with immunoSEQ multiplex PCR; TCRdb's copy has only in-frame clones and lacks some. Of roughly 160,000 clones in the sample, approximately 7.9% were seen once. Study-wide results and caveats: Significant though moderate, a shortening of TCRB CDR3s appeared in all four CD4+ subsets of Type 1 diabetes patients.

The collection from each donor was one heparinised blood draw averaging about 116 mL. In regard to this clone: What it binds is unknown.

The origin of this receptor is a man aged 18 to 30 with type 1 diabetes. Sequenced material: central memory CD4+ T cells from blood.

The CDR3 nucleotides are TGTGCCAGCAGCCGGCCCGGGACAGGGGGCGGGGGAAGTTACGAGCAGTACTTC. Translation gives CASSRPGTGGGGSYEQYF. The rearrangement links TRBV11-2 to TRBJ2-7; 12 positions match TRBD1. This CDR3 contains 18 residues. Unmatched junction bases numbered 15, after V lost 5 bases and J lost 4 bases. CDR1 SGHAT and CDR2 FQNNGV come from the germline V gene.